Below are 20 T cell receptor beta chains sequenced from a single sample in a study of shared clonotypes between healthy human individuals. Produced via immunoSEQ multiplex PCR; TCRdb's table is partial and in-frame only. Seen here are about 96,000 clones, less than 60% observed once, and the top ten hold approximately 15%. Material: PBMCs. These receptor sequences come from a woman aged 40 to 50 in good health. Some clones in this sample may be carry-over from other donors' samples.

This clone was seen only a few times. The J gene is TRBJ1-2, the V gene TRBV5-1; 12 nucleotides align to TRBD1. Germline V CDR1 and CDR2: SGHRS, YFSETQ. V lost 4 bases and J lost 7; bases outside the gene matches: 5. The CDR3 spans 14 residues. The CDR3 sequence: CASSPGTGGLGYTF. CDR3 DNA sequence: TGCGCCAGCAGCCCAGGGACAGGGGGCCTTGGCTACACCTTC.

The genes are TRBV7-8 and TRBJ1-1; 7 nucleotides agree with TRBD1. The CDR3 extends over 15 amino acids. The V segment lost 6 bases and the J segment 1 base; nucleotides outside the gene matches: 8. In germline, CDR1 is SGHVS, CDR2 FQNEAQ. The CDR3 loop reads CASSSNRGWNTEAFF. In DNA form, the CDR3 reads TGTGCCAGCAGTTCAAACAGGGGATGGAACACTGAAGCTTTCTTT. The variable domain in full, with the rest retrieved from reference TRBV7-8 and TRBJ1-1, is GAGVSQSPRYKVAKRGQDVALRCDPISGHVSLFWYQQALGQGPEFLTYFQNEAQLDKSGLPSDRFFAERPEGSVSTLKIQRTQQEDSAVYLCASSSNRGWNTEAFFGQGTRLTVV.

V gene TRBV30 combines with J gene TRBJ2-3, with D uncertain. This CDR3 has 12 residues. The germline gives CDR1 GTSNPN, CDR2 SVGIG (reference sequence). CDR3 in amino acids: CAQSDQADTQYF. The CDR3 bases are TGTGCTCAAAGCGACCAGGCAGATACGCAGTATTTT.

The V call is TRBV5-1, the J call TRBJ2-3; the D gene is possibly TRBD1 (5 bases). The length of the CDR3 is 16 residues. V was clipped by 1 base and J by 1 base, with 13 bases between them. Germline CDR1 reads SGHRS; CDR2 reads YFSETQ. CDR3: CASSLTPRVGTDTQYF. As DNA, the CDR3 is TGCGCCAGCAGCTTGACCCCCAGGGTGGGCACAGATACGCAGTATTTT.

To note about this clone: In the same sample, other DNA sequences code for this CDR3. The V and J genes are TRBV20-1 and TRBJ2-7, with D hard to call. In germline, CDR1 is DFQATT, CDR2 SNEGSKA (reference sequence). The CDR3 is 10 amino acids. Trimming took off 1 base at V and 3 bases at J, with 1 base between the two ends. CDR3 nucleotides: TGCAGTGCTAGAGGCTACGAGCAGTACTTC. Translated, it gives CSARGYEQYF.

This clone has a handful of counts. The V call is TRBV28, the J call TRBJ1-5; no reliable D call. Germline V gene sequence: CDR1 MDHEN, CDR2 SYDVKM. V lost 6 bases and J 2 bases, leaving 14 bases between the germline ends. The CDR3 runs 15 residues. This chain's CDR3 is CASSLPGVGNQPQHF. CDR3 DNA: TGTGCCAGCAGCCTACCCGGGGTAGGCAATCAGCCCCAGCATTTT.

This clone came up a few times. This rearrangement joins TRBV5-4 to TRBJ1-4; D not resolved. CDR3 size: 12 residues. V was clipped by 4 bases and J by 8 bases, with 9 bases between them. Germline CDR1 is SGHNT and CDR2 is YYREEE (reference sequence). Here the CDR3 reads CASSQDSEKLFF. As DNA, the CDR3 is TGTGCCAGCAGCCAAGATTCAGAAAAACTGTTTTTT.

The rearrangement joins TRBV5-1 to TRBJ2-7, with TRBD2 as a possible D gene (5 bases). The CDR3 extends over 14 amino acids. Trimming removed 4 bases at V and 2 bases at J, with 13 bases between. Germline V CDR1 and CDR2: SGHRS, YFSETQ. The CDR3: CASSTDREAYEQYF. Written as DNA, the CDR3 is TGCGCCAGCAGCACGGACCGGGAAGCCTACGAGCAGTACTTC.

This clone occurred many times. The chain carries TRBV4-3 and TRBJ2-7; D perhaps matches TRBD2 (6 bases). Germline values: CDR1 LGHNA, CDR2 YSLEER. This CDR3 has 15 residues. Between the trimmed V and J ends, which lost 0 bases and 6 bases, there was a span of 15 bases. The CDR3 is CASSQDPGDLSEQYF. CDR3 coding DNA: TGCGCCAGCAGCCAAGATCCGGGGGACCTAAGCGAGCAGTACTTC.

With respect to this clone: A much larger clone lies a single base off, so this may be a read error. J is TRBJ2-7 and V is TRBV27; possible D gene TRBD2, 6 bases. Germline CDR1 reads MNHEY; CDR2 reads SMNVEV (reference sequence). V was pared by 2 bases and J by 2 bases, with 22 bases between. The CDR3 spans 18 residues. The CDR3 nucleotides read TGTGCCAGCAGTTTAAGGACCCGGGACGGGGGAGTGACCTACGAGCAGTACTTC. Protein product: CASSLRTRDGGVTYEQYF.

V usage is TRBV19 and J usage is TRBJ2-2; 7 nucleotides match TRBD1. After removal of 6 bases from V and 3 bases from J, the junction contained 7 bases not matched to a gene. CDR3 size: 15 residues. Germline V CDR1 and CDR2: LNHDA, SQIVND (reference sequence). The CDR3 sequence is CASSTGTAYTGELFF. CDR3 nucleotides: TGTGCCAGTAGCACCGGGACAGCCTACACCGGGGAGCTGTTTTTT.

Many counts were recorded for this clone. The chain uses TRBV11-2 and TRBJ1-1, with D possibly matching TRBD1 (6 bases). The CDR3 runs 16 residues. V lost 5 bases to trimming and J lost 1 base, with 17 bases between them. Per germline, CDR1 SGHAT and CDR2 FQNNGV. Written as DNA, the CDR3 is TGTGCCAGCAGCCCCTACAGGGAGTCCCCGAACACTGAAGCTTTCTTT. Protein sequence: CASSPYRESPNTEAFF.

In the case of this clone: Its ends do not fully match the called genes, so a read error is possible. J is TRBJ1-2 and V is TRBV4-1; D ambiguous. The germline V gene has CDR1 MGHRA and CDR2 YSYEKL. CDR3 length equals 14 residues. CDR3 sequence: CASSQARGSRGYTF. CDR3 nucleotide sequence: TGTGCCAGCAGCCAAGCCAGAGGGTCCCGAGGCTACACCTTC.

By proportion, this clone is medium-sized. The V call is TRBV28, the J call TRBJ2-7, with D perhaps TRBD1 or TRBD2 (5 bases each). This CDR3 is built from 16 residues. Deletions cut 4 bases from V and 6 bases from J, with 22 bases between. CDR1 and CDR2 (germline): MDHEN, SYDVKM. The CDR3 spells CASSSRDPPSEFEQYF. The CDR3 region has the DNA TGTGCCAGCAGTTCCAGGGACCCTCCCTCTGAGTTCGAGCAGTACTTC. Supplemented by reference TRBV28 and TRBJ2-7, the full variable domain reads DVKVTQSSRYLVKRTGEKVFLECVQDMDHENMFWYRQDPGLGLRLIYFSYDVKMKEKGDIPEGYSVSREKKERFSLILESASTNQTSMYLCASSSRDPPSEFEQYFGPGTRLTVT.

V and J are TRBV14 and TRBJ2-7, with D tentatively TRBD1 (6 bases). The V gene lost 0 bases and the J gene lost 10 bases, with 25 bases spanning the gap. Germline V lookup: CDR1 SGHDN, CDR2 FVKESK. The length of the CDR3 is 17 residues. The CDR3: CASSQDNKDPRGRAQYF. The CDR3 DNA is TGTGCCAGCAGCCAAGATAACAAGGATCCCAGGGGCCGAGCCCAGTACTTC.

The rearrangement uses TRBV18 and TRBJ1-5; TRBD1 agrees at 7 bases. V lost 5 bases to trimming and J lost 5 bases; unmatched junction nucleotides: 3. CDR1 is KGHSH, CDR2 LQKENI, per germline. The length of the CDR3 is 13 residues. CDR3 nucleotides: TGTGCCAGCTCAGGGACAGCGGATCAGCCCCAGCATTTT. Translated: CASSGTADQPQHF. Based on the CDR3 plus reference TRBV18 and TRBJ1-5, the full variable domain is NAGVMQNPRHLVRRRGQEARLRCSPMKGHSHVYWYRQLPEEGLKFMVYLQKENIIDESGMPKERFSAEFPKEGPSILRIQQVVRGDSAAYFCASSGTADQPQHFGDGTRLSIL.

This chain links TRBV30 with TRBJ2-3, with D maybe TRBD2 (7 bases). The germline gives CDR1 GTSNPN, CDR2 SVGIG (reference sequence). The CDR3 contains 14 residues. Trimming shortened V by 2 bases and J by 4 bases, and 13 bases separated the two germline ends. CDR3 loop: CAWSIGGASDTQYF. In DNA form, the CDR3 reads TGTGCCTGGAGTATTGGGGGGGCCTCAGATACGCAGTATTTT.

This clone was counted a few times. This same CDR3 is encoded by further DNA sequences in the sample. The genes are TRBV30 and TRBJ2-7; no clear D gene. CDR1 is GTSNPN, CDR2 SVGIG, per germline (reference sequence). This CDR3 is 11 amino acids long. Trimming shortened V by 0 bases and J by 4 bases, and 4 bases separated the two germline ends. The CDR3 DNA reads TGTGCCTGGAGTGTACAGTACGAGCAGTACTTC. This sequence encodes CAWSVQYEQYF.

CDR3 in DNA: TGCGCCAGCAGCCAAGGCTCTTCTGCAACTAATGAAAAACTGTTTTTT. It encodes CASSQGSSATNEKLFF. The V and J genes are TRBV4-3 and TRBJ1-4, with D hard to call. Germline V lookup: CDR1 LGHNA, CDR2 YSLEER. This CDR3 comprises 16 residues. The ends were cut back, 1 base at V and 0 bases at J, with 9 bases in the middle.

In its sample, this clone was seen many times. The J gene is TRBJ2-7, the V gene TRBV5-6; D might be TRBD2 (5 bases). The V end lost 4 bases, the J end lost 6 bases, and 11 bases lay between the germline ends. CDR3 length equals 12 residues. Germline assignment: CDR1 SGHDT and CDR2 YYEEEE. The CDR3 region is CASSAGLLEQYF. For the CDR3, the DNA is TGTGCCAGCAGCGCCGGACTTCTCGAGCAGTACTTC.